This T cell receptor (beta chain) was identified during a study of spatial heterogeneity in lung cancer. As for the study in general: The donor group consisted of roughly 76 patients who had untreated, early-stage non-small cell lung cancer. At a median of roughly 2 years after resection, follow-up PBMC samples were sequenced when available. Consistently, beta-chain sequences turned up in larger numbers than alpha-chain sequences did.

There are 14 residues in the CDR3. V lost 1 base to trimming and J lost 4 bases, with 8 bases between them. Every individual TCR cDNA molecule carried its own unique molecular identifier, which allowed correction of PCR and sequencing errors. TCRdb independently ran MiXCR on the 5' RACE reads; one entry per CDR3 protein. In the table there are roughly 120,000 distinct CDR3 sequences, roughly an eighth of which are singletons. Indicated time point: blood at routine non-recurrence follow-up after resection. No cell sorting; template was whole RNA from tumor, lung tissue or PBMC. This clonotype is medium-sized within its sample.

The source is a male donor with early-stage non-small cell lung cancer. The input for sequencing was PBMCs, taken at follow-up. The genes are TRBV12-3 or TRBV12-4 and TRBJ1-5; D not resolved. The CDR3 region has the DNA TGTGCCAGCAGTTTAGGGCTGAGAAATCAGCCCCAGCATTTT. Residues: CASSLGLRNQPQHF.